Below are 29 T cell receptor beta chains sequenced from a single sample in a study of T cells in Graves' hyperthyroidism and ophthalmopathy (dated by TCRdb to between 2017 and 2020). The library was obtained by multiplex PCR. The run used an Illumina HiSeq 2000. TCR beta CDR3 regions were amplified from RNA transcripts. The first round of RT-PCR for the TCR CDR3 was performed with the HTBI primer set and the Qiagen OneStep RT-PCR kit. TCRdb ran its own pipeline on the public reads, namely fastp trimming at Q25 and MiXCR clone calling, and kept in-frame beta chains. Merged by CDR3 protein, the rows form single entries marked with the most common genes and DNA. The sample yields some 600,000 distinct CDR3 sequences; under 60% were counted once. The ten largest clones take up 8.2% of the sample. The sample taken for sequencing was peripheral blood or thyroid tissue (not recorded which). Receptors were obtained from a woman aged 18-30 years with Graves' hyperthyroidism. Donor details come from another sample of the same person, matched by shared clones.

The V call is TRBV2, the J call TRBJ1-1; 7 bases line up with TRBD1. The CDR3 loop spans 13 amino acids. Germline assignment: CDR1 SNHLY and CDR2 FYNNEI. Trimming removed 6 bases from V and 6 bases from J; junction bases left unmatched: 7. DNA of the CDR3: TGTGCCAGCAGAGATCTCGACAGGGCTGAAGCTTTCTTT. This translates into CASRDLDRAEAFF.

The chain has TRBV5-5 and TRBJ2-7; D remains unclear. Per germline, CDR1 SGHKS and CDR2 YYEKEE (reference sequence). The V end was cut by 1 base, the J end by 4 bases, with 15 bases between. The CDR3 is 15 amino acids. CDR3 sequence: CASSLRPVVAYEQYF. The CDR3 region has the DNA TGTGCCAGCAGCTTGCGGCCGGTGGTAGCTTACGAGCAGTACTTC.

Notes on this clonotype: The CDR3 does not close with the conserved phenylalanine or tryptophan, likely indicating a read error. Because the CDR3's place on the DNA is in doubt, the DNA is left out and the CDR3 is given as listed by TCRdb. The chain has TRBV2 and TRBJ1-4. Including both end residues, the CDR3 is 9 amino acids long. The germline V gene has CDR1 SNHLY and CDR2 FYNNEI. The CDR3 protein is CASSESLEY.

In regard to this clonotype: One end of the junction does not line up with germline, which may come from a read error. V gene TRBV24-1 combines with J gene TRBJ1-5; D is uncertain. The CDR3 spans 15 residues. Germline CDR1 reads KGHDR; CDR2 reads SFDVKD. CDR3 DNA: TGTGCCAGCAGTAAATTCATGGGGAGCAATCAGCCCCAGCATTTT. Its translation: CASSKFMGSNQPQHF.

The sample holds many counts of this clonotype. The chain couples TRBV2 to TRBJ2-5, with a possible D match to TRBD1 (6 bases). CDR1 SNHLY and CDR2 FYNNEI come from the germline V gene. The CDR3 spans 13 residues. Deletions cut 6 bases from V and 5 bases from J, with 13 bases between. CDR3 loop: CASRGASQETQYF. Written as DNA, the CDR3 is TGTGCCAGCAGGGGGGCCAGCCAGGAGACCCAGTACTTC.

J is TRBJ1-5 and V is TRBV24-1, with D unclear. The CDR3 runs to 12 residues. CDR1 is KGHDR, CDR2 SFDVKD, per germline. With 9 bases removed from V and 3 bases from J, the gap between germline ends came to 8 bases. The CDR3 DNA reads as TGTGCCACCCGGGAGGTCAATCAGCCCCAGCATTTT. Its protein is CATREVNQPQHF.

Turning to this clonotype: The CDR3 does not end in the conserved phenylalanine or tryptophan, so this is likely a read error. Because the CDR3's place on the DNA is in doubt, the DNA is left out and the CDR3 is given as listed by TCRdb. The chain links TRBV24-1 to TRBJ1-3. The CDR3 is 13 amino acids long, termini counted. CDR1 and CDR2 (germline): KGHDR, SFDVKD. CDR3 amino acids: CATSDPITSGEPT.

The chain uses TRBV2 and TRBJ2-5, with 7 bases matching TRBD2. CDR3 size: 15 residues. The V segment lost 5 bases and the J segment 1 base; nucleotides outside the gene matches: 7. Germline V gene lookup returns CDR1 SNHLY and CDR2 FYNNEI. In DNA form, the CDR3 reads TGTGCCAGCAGTTTATTCCCTAGCGGCCAAGAGACCCAGTACTTC. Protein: CASSLFPSGQETQYF.

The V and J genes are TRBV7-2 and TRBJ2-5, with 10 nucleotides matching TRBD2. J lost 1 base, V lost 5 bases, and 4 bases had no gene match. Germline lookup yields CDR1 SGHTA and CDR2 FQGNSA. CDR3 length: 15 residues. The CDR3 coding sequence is TGTGCCAGCAGCCGGACTAGCGGAACCCAAGAGACCCAGTACTTC. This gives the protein CASSRTSGTQETQYF.

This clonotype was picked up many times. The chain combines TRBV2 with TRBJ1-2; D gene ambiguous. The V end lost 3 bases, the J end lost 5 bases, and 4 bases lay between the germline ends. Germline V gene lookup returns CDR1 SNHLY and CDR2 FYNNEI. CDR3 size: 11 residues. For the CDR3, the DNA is TGTGCCAGCAGTGACCAGTATGGCTACACCTTC. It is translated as CASSDQYGYTF.

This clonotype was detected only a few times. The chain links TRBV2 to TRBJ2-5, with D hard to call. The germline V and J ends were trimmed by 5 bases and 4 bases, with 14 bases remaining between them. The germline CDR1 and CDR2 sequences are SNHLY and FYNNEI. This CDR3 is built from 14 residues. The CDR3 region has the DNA TGTGCCAGCAGTCAGACCGACCGGACAGAGACCCAGTACTTC. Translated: CASSQTDRTETQYF.

The CDR3 DNA reads TGCAGTGCTAGAGTTGGCGGGGGGGCGGCCGAGCAGTACTTC. Amino acids: CSARVGGGAAEQYF. V usage is TRBV20-1 and J usage is TRBJ2-7; TRBD2 agrees at 9 bases. The CDR3 sequence is 14 residues long. Germline V gene sequence: CDR1 DFQATT, CDR2 SNEGSKA (reference sequence). Trimming took 1 base from V and 6 from J; bases not matched to a gene: 7.

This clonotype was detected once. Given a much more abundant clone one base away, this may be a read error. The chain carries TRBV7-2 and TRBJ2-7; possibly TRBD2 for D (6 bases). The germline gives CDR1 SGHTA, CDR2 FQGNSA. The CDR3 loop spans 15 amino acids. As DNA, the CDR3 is TGTGCCAGCCCCCGCTCGAGGCGGGGAACCTACGAGCTGTACTTC. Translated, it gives CASPRSRRGTYELYF.

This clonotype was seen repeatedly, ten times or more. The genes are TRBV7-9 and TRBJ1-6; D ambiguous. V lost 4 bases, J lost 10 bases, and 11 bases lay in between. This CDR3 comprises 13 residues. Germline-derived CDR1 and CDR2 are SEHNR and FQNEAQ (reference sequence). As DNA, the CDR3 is TGTGCCAGCAGCTGGAAGGGAGGATCACCCCTCCACTTT. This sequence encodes CASSWKGGSPLHF.

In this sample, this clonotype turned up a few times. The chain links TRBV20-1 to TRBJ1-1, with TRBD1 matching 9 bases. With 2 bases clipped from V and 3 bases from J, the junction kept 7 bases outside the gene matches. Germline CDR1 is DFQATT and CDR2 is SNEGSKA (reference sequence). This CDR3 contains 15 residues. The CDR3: CSARNPGQGYTEAFF. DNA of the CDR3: TGCAGTGCTAGAAACCCTGGACAGGGGTACACTGAAGCTTTCTTT.

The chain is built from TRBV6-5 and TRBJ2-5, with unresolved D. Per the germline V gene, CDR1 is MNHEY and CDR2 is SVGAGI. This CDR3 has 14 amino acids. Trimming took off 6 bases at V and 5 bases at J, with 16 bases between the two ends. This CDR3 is CASRYGPHTETQYF. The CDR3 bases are TGTGCCAGCAGATACGGCCCTCATACGGAGACCCAGTACTTC.

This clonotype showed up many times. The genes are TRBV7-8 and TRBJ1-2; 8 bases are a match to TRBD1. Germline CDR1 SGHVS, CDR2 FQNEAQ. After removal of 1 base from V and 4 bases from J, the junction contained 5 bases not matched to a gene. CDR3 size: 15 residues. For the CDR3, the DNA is TGTGCCAGCAGCTTAGATTTGACAGGGGCCTATGGCTACACCTTC. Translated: CASSLDLTGAYGYTF.

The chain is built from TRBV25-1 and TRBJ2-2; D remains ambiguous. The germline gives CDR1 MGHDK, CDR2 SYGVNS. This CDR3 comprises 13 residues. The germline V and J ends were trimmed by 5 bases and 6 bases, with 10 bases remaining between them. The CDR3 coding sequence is TGTGCCAGCAGTAATAGGGTCCCCGGGGAGCTGTTTTTT. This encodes CASSNRVPGELFF. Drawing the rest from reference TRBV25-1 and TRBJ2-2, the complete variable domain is EADIYQTPRYLVIGTGKKITLECSQTMGHDKMYWYQQDPGMELHLIHYSYGVNSTEKGDLSSESTVSRIRTEHFPLTLESARPSHTSQYLCASSNRVPGELFFGEGSRLTVL.

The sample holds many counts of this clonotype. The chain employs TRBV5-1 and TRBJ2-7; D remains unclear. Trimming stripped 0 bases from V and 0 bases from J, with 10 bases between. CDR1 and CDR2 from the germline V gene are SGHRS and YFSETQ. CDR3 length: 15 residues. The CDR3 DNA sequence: TGCGCCAGCAGCTTGGGACGGACCAGCTCCTACGAGCAGTACTTC. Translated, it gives CASSLGRTSSYEQYF.

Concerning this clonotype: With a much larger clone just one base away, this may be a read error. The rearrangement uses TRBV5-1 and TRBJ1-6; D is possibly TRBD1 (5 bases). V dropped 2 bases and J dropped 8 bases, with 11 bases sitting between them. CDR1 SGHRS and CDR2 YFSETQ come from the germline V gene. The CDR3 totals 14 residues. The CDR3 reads CASSFARADSPLHF. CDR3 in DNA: TGCGCCAGCAGCTTTGCCAGGGCGGATTCACCCCTCCACTTT.

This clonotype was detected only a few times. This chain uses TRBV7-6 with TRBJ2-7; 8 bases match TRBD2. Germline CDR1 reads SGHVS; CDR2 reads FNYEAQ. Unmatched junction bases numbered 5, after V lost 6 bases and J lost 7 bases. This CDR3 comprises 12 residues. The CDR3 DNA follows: TGTGCCAGCAGTTTAACTAGCGGAGAGCAGTACTTC. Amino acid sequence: CASSLTSGEQYF.

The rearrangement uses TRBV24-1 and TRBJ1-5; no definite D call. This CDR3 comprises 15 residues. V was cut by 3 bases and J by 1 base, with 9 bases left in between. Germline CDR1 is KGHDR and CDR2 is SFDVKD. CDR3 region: CATSDPDGSNQPQHF. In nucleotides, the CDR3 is TGTGCCACCAGTGATCCCGACGGCAGCAATCAGCCCCAGCATTTT.

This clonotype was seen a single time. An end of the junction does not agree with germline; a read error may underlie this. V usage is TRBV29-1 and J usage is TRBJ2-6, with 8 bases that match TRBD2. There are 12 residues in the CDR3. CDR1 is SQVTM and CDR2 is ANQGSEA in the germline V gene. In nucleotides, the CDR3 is TGCAGCGTTCATCGGGGGGGGATCGGTGAAGCTTTC. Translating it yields CSVHRGGIGEAF.

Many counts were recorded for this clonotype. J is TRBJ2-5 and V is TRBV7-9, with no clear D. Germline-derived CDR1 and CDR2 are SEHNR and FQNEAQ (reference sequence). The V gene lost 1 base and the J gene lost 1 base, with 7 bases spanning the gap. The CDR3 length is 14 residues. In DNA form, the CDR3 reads TGTGCCAGCAGCTTAGTCGGCACCCAAGAGACCCAGTACTTC. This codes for CASSLVGTQETQYF.

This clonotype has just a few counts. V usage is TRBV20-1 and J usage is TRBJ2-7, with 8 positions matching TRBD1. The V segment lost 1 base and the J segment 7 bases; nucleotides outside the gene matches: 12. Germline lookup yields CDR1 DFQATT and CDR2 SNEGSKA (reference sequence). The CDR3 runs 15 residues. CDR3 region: CSARAELTGVEEQYF. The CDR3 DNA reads TGCAGTGCTAGAGCCGAACTGACAGGGGTGGAGGAGCAGTACTTC.

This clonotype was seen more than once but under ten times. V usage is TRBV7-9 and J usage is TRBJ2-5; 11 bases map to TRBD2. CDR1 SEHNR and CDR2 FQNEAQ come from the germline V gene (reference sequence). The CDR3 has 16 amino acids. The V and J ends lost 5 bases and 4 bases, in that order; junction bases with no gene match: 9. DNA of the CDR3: TGTGCCAGCAGCGGCCGAGGGCTAGCGGGAGGAGAGACCCAGTACTTC. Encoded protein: CASSGRGLAGGETQYF.

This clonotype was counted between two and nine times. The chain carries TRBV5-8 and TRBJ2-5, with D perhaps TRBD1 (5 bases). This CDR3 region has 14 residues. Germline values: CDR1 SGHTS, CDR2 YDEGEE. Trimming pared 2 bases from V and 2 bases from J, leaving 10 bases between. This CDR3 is CASSFSQVQETQYF. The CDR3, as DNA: TGTGCCAGCAGCTTTTCACAGGTTCAAGAGACCCAGTACTTC.

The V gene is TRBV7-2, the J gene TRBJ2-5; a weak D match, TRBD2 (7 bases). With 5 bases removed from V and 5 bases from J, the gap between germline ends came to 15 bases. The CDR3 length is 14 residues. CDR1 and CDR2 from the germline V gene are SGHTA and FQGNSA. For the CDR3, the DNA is TGTGCCAGCAGCCACCTAGGGGGGGGGGAGACCCAGTACTTC. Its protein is CASSHLGGGETQYF.

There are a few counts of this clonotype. This CDR3 is CATGAGGAQTEAFF. The CDR3, as DNA: TGTGCCACCGGGGCGGGGGGGGCGCAGACTGAAGCTTTCTTT. The chain recombines TRBV2 with TRBJ1-1; a possible D gene is TRBD1 (6 bases). Per the germline V gene, CDR1 is SNHLY and CDR2 is FYNNEI. Trimming stripped 10 bases from V and 5 bases from J, with 20 bases between. There are 14 residues in the CDR3.